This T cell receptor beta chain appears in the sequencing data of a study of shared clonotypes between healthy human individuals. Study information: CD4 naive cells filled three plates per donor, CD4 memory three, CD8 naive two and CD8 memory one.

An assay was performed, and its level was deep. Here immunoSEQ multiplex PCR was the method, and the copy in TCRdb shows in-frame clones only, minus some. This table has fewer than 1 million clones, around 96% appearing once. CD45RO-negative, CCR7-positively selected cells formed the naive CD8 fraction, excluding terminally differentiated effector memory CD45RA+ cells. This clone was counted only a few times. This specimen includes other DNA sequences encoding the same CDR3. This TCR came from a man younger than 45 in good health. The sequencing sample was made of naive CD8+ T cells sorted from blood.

The chain's CDR3 is CSVAQETQYF. CDR3 DNA: TGCAGCGTTGCTCAAGAGACCCAGTACTTC. The chain carries TRBV29-1 and TRBJ2-5, with D hard to call. The germline gives CDR1 SQVTM, CDR2 ANQGSEA. V lost 4 bases, J lost 2 bases, and 2 bases lay in between. This CDR3 is 10 amino acids long.